The 28 T cell receptor beta chains given below trace back to one sample, sequenced in a study of shared clonotypes between healthy human individuals. Repertoires were generated with immunoSEQ multiplex PCR, while TCRdb's copy carries only in-frame clones and drops some. The repertoire has about 1 million clones, roughly 80% of them found once; the top ten carry approximately 1.5%. The source material was memory CD4+ T cells sorted from blood. The subset here: CD45RA-negative fraction. Receptor source: a man aged 18-30 years in good health.

V gene TRBV5-8 combines with J gene TRBJ2-3; D perhaps matches TRBD2 (5 bases). V was clipped by 4 bases and J by 6 bases, with 21 bases between them. CDR3 size: 16 residues. Germline CDR1 is SGHTS and CDR2 is YDEGEE. The CDR3 sequence: CASSLGSRVGGDTQYF. CDR3 nucleotide sequence: TGTGCCAGCAGCCTGGGATCACGGGTCGGCGGGGATACGCAGTATTTT.

This clone showed up just once. The chain recombines TRBV19 with TRBJ1-1; D might be TRBD1 (5 bases). V lost 7 bases to trimming and J lost 4 bases, with 7 bases between them. CDR3 length: 11 amino acids. CDR1 LNHDA and CDR2 SQIVND come from the germline V gene (reference sequence). CDR3 DNA: TGTGCCAGTACAGGGTTCACTGAAGCTTTCTTT. It yields the protein CASTGFTEAFF.

The chain combines TRBV11-2 with TRBJ2-5; tentatively, D is TRBD1 (6 bases). Trimming left V 4 bases short and J 2 bases short, with 8 bases between. The CDR3 is 13 residues long. CDR1 and CDR2 from the germline V gene are SGHAT and FQNNGV. CDR3 DNA: TGTGCCAGCAGCTGGACAGTACAAGAGACCCAGTACTTC. Translation: CASSWTVQETQYF.

V usage is TRBV18 and J usage is TRBJ2-5; D assignment may be TRBD1 or TRBD2 (5 bases each). The CDR3 runs 17 residues. Per germline, CDR1 KGHSH and CDR2 LQKENI. V was clipped by 3 bases and J by 2 bases, with 19 bases between them. The CDR3 is CASSPEPPGTGQETQYF. CDR3 in DNA: TGTGCCAGCTCACCCGAACCACCCGGGACGGGTCAAGAGACCCAGTACTTC.

The chain combines TRBV7-2 with TRBJ1-6, with D unresolved. Germline CDR1 SGHTA, CDR2 FQGNSA. The V end was cut by 5 bases, the J end by 3 bases, with 2 bases between. This CDR3 is 12 amino acids long. The CDR3 nucleotides are TGTGCCAGCAGCATCTATAATTCACCCCTCCACTTT. Encoded protein: CASSIYNSPLHF.

The chain has TRBV27 and TRBJ1-3; a possible D gene is TRBD1 (6 bases). Trimming pared 8 bases from V and 4 bases from J, leaving 18 bases between. The CDR3 totals 15 residues. Germline V lookup: CDR1 MNHEY, CDR2 SMNVEV (reference sequence). The CDR3 protein is CASFQGLSEGNTIYF. In DNA, the CDR3 is TGTGCCAGCTTTCAGGGGCTATCGGAGGGAAACACCATATATTTT.

V usage is TRBV30 and J usage is TRBJ1-6; possibly TRBD1 for D (6 bases). The V gene lost 2 bases and the J gene lost 10 bases, with 18 bases spanning the gap. The CDR3 runs 15 residues. Germline CDR1 GTSNPN, CDR2 SVGIG (reference sequence). CDR3 DNA: TGTGCCTGGAGTAGGGACAACACCTTTGGATCACCCCTCCACTTT. Protein: CAWSRDNTFGSPLHF. Together with reference TRBV30 and TRBJ1-6, the CDR3 gives the full variable domain: SQTIHQWPATLVQPVGSPLSLECTVEGTSNPNLYWYRQAAGRGLQLLFYSVGIGQISSEVPQNLSASRPQDRQFILSSKKLLLSDSGFYLCAWSRDNTFGSPLHFGNGTRLTVT.

This clone showed up just a few times. Distinct nucleotide sequences in the sample also encode this CDR3. The chain joins TRBV5-6 to TRBJ2-3, with no clear D. This CDR3 has 13 amino acids. The germline CDR1 and CDR2 sequences are SGHDT and YYEEEE. The V end was cut by 4 bases, the J end by 1 base, with 7 bases between. The CDR3 nucleotides read TGTGCCAGCAGCCCTGGGGGCACAGATACGCAGTATTTT. This codes for CASSPGGTDTQYF. Drawing the rest from reference TRBV5-6 and TRBJ2-3, the complete variable domain is DAGVTQSPTHLIKTRGQQVTLRCSPKSGHDTVSWYQQALGQGPQFIFQYYEEEERQRGNFPDRFSGHQFPNYSSELNVNALLLGDSALYLCASSPGGTDTQYFGPGTRLTVL.

The CDR3, as DNA: TGCGCCAGCAGCTTGGAGGTTAGCGGGAGCACAGATACGCAGTATTTT. Its protein is CASSLEVSGSTDTQYF. The genes are TRBV5-1 and TRBJ2-3, with 7 bases matching TRBD2. The CDR3 totals 16 residues. Germline V gene data show CDR1 as SGHRS and CDR2 as YFSETQ. The J segment lost 0 bases and the V segment lost 0 bases, leaving 4 bases of the junction unmatched.

This rearrangement joins TRBV19 to TRBJ1-4; maybe TRBD1 (5 bases). The CDR3 runs 16 residues. The germline V and J ends were trimmed by 4 bases and 1 base, with 13 bases remaining between them. Germline V CDR1 and CDR2: LNHDA, SQIVND (reference sequence). This chain's CDR3 is CASSRGREETNEKLFF. Here the CDR3 DNA reads TGTGCCAGTAGTAGGGGCAGGGAGGAAACTAATGAAAAACTGTTTTTT.

Worth noting for this clone: In the same sample, other DNA sequences code for this CDR3. The J gene is TRBJ2-2, the V gene TRBV10-3; the match to TRBD2 covers 12 bases. CDR1 and CDR2 from the germline V gene are ENHRY and SYGVKD. This CDR3 spans 14 amino acids. The V gene end was trimmed by 7 bases and the J gene end by 5 bases; junction bases not matched to a gene: 2. CDR3 nucleotide sequence: TGTGCCATCACAGGACTAGCGGGAACCGGGGAGCTGTTTTTT. This codes for CAITGLAGTGELFF.

V gene TRBV9 combines with J gene TRBJ2-1; D possibly corresponds to TRBD1 (6 bases). This CDR3 region has 15 residues. CDR1 SGDLS and CDR2 YYNGEE come from the germline V gene. The V end was cut by 0 bases, the J end by 7 bases, with 14 bases between. This CDR3 reads CASSVVHRDANEQFF. DNA of the CDR3: TGTGCCAGCAGCGTAGTTCACAGGGACGCGAATGAGCAGTTCTTC.

V gene TRBV30 combines with J gene TRBJ1-1, with TRBD1 as a possible D gene (6 bases). CDR1 and CDR2 (germline): GTSNPN, SVGIG (reference sequence). This CDR3 spans 15 amino acids. Deletions cut 2 bases from V and 6 bases from J, with 19 bases between. This CDR3 is CAWSTTKGQRPEAFF. The CDR3 coding sequence is TGTGCCTGGAGTACAACGAAAGGACAGCGCCCTGAAGCTTTCTTT.

This sequence joins TRBV18 and TRBJ2-7; D ambiguous. V gave up 3 bases and J gave up 3 bases, with 15 bases separating them. This CDR3 region has 15 residues. CDR1 and CDR2 from the germline V gene are KGHSH and LQKENI. In DNA, the CDR3 is TGTGCCAGCTCACCTGGATTTCTTACAGTCTACGAGCAGTACTTC. This translates into CASSPGFLTVYEQYF.

The chain has TRBV7-9 and TRBJ2-3; 15 bases are shared with TRBD2. J was trimmed by 4 bases and V by 5 bases; bases with no gene match: 10. The germline V gene encodes CDR1 SEHNR and CDR2 FQNEAQ (reference sequence). The CDR3 is 18 amino acids. The DNA of the CDR3 is TGTGCCAGCAGCAATGGACTAGCGGGGGGGCCAGGGTCAGATACGCAGTATTTT. Protein sequence: CASSNGLAGGPGSDTQYF.

This clone was detected only a few times. J is TRBJ1-2 and V is TRBV7-2; TRBD1 is a possible D gene (5 bases). This CDR3 is built from 14 residues. V was trimmed by 3 bases and J by 8 bases, leaving 16 bases between them. Germline V gives CDR1 SGHTA, CDR2 FQGNSA. CDR3 in DNA: TGTGCCAGCAGCTTCGGAGTAGAGGGGAGCGGCTACACCTTC. Protein product: CASSFGVEGSGYTF.

The rearrangement uses TRBV5-6 and TRBJ2-7, with TRBD1 matching over 8 bases. Looked up from germline, CDR1 is SGHDT and CDR2 is YYEEEE. This CDR3 comprises 14 residues. V shed 0 bases and J 2 bases; nucleotides not matched to a gene: 1. CDR3: CASSLVQGAYEQYF. The CDR3 DNA reads as TGTGCCAGCAGCTTGGTACAGGGGGCCTACGAGCAGTACTTC.

The rearrangement uses TRBV7-8 and TRBJ2-7; possibly TRBD1 for D (6 bases). The CDR3 consists of 14 residues. V dropped 5 bases and J dropped 3 bases, with 14 bases sitting between them. Per germline, CDR1 SGHVS and CDR2 FQNEAQ. CDR3 sequence (DNA): TGTGCCAGCAGCCGTCGTCGGACAGACTACGAGCAGTACTTC. Protein: CASSRRRTDYEQYF.

The V and J genes are TRBV7-2 and TRBJ2-1, with 7 bases fitting TRBD2. V shed 6 bases and J 9 bases; nucleotides not matched to a gene: 2. CDR1 is SGHTA and CDR2 is FQGNSA in the germline V gene. This CDR3 comprises 11 residues. The CDR3 is CASRIAGEQFF. The CDR3 DNA is TGTGCCAGCAGGATAGCGGGTGAGCAGTTCTTC.

This clone was counted only a few times. The same CDR3 is also encoded by other DNA sequences in this sample. V and J are TRBV10-1 and TRBJ1-1; D is possibly TRBD1 (6 bases). The CDR3 is 15 residues long. Germline V gives CDR1 WNHNN, CDR2 SYGVQD (reference sequence). The V end lost 0 bases, the J end lost 1 base, and 9 bases lay between the germline ends. The chain's CDR3 is CASSESPGQNTEAFF. The CDR3 nucleotides read TGCGCCAGCAGTGAGTCACCGGGACAGAACACTGAAGCTTTCTTT.

This clone was found once. Other DNA sequences in the same sample also yield this CDR3. The chain recombines TRBV18 with TRBJ1-2; a weak D match, TRBD1 (6 bases). The germline V gene has CDR1 KGHSH and CDR2 LQKENI. The V and J ends lost 3 bases and 5 bases respectively, with 10 bases between them. CDR3 length: 13 amino acids. The CDR3 loop is CASSPGQFYGYTF. In DNA form, the CDR3 reads TGTGCCAGCTCACCTGGACAGTTTTATGGCTACACCTTC.

This clone was counted a few times. One junction end does not reproduce the germline sequence, and a read error may be involved. The chain has TRBV29-1 and TRBJ1-2; 8 nucleotides match TRBD1. Per germline, CDR1 SQVTM and CDR2 ANQGSEA. The CDR3 is made up of 15 amino acids. CDR3: CSVEGQGTIAYGYTF. In DNA form, the CDR3 reads TGCAGCGTAGAAGGACAGGGCACGATTGCCTATGGCTACACCTTC. The variable domain in full, with the rest retrieved from reference TRBV29-1 and TRBJ1-2, is SAVISQKPSRDICQRGTSLTIQCQVDSQVTMMFWYRQQPGQSLTLIATANQGSEATYESGFVIDKFPISRPNLTFSTLTVSNMSPEDSSIYLCSVEGQGTIAYGYTFGSGTRLTVV.

The V call is TRBV29-1, the J call TRBJ2-3; tentatively, D is TRBD2 (5 bases). The V end was cut by 5 bases, the J end by 0 bases, with 12 bases between. The germline V gene encodes CDR1 SQVTM and CDR2 ANQGSEA. The CDR3 has 14 amino acids. The CDR3 is CSVSAAGSTDTQYF. The CDR3 nucleotides are TGCAGCGTTTCAGCCGCGGGCAGCACAGATACGCAGTATTTT.

The chain employs TRBV5-1 and TRBJ2-1; possible D gene TRBD2, 6 bases. The CDR3 consists of 15 residues. V was cut by 5 bases and J by 6 bases, with 18 bases left in between. CDR1 and CDR2 from the germline V gene are SGHRS and YFSETQ. The CDR3 is CASSMRRDRSNEQFF. For the CDR3, the DNA is TGCGCCAGCAGTATGAGGCGGGACCGATCCAATGAGCAGTTCTTC.

Regarding this clone: This may stem from a read error, because a much larger clone lies one nucleotide away. Distinct nucleotide sequences in the sample also encode this CDR3. The chain carries TRBV5-8 and TRBJ1-1; unclear D gene. Germline CDR1 reads SGHTS; CDR2 reads YDEGEE. There are 13 residues in the CDR3. V shed 1 base and J shed 1 base, with 5 bases lying between them. CDR3 protein: CASSLQENTEAFF. As DNA, the CDR3 is TGTGCCAGCAGCTTGCAAGAGAACACTGAAGCTTTCTTT.

V gene TRBV5-4 combines with J gene TRBJ1-2; 7 nucleotides line up with TRBD1. This CDR3 is 15 amino acids long. The germline V gene has CDR1 SGHNT and CDR2 YYREEE (reference sequence). The trim removed 4 bases at V and 7 bases at J, leaving 13 bases unmatched. CDR3 amino acids: CASSQRRDSGGGYTF. The DNA of the CDR3 is TGTGCCAGCAGCCAGCGACGGGACAGTGGTGGTGGCTACACCTTC.

As to this clone: Sequence at one end of the junction differs from germline and may be a read error. This chain links TRBV7-7 with TRBJ2-5, with 8 bases lining up with TRBD2. Germline CDR1 SSHAT, CDR2 FNYEAQ (reference sequence). CDR3 length: 16 amino acids. CDR3 bases: TGTGCTAGCAGCCCCGCCCGTAGCGGGAACCAAGAGACCCAGTACTTC. Its translation: CASSPARSGNQETQYF.

The chain links TRBV28 to TRBJ2-7; D unresolved. The ends were cut back, 5 bases at V and 5 bases at J, with 16 bases in the middle. The germline V gene encodes CDR1 MDHEN and CDR2 SYDVKM. The CDR3 length is 14 residues. CDR3 coding DNA: TGTGCCAGCAGTACTCCCAAGGAACGGAACGAGCAGTACTTC. It is translated as CASSTPKERNEQYF.